Following are 13 T cell receptor beta chains from one sample sequenced in a study of T-cell memory formation after mild COVID-19. Each CDR3 protein is one row after TCRdb ran MiXCR on the 5' RACE reads. The top ten hold 20% to 25% of the sample, which has fewer than 400,000 distinct CDR3 sequences, approximately 12% seen once. The material sequenced was PBMCs or a T cell subset sorted from them (not recorded which). These receptors were taken from a man between 18 and 35 years old who had mild COVID-19 (a few samples of this study predate the infection). Cell type and time point are not known.

The genes are TRBV5-1 and TRBJ2-7, with D unresolved. The CDR3 loop spans 13 amino acids. Germline assignment: CDR1 SGHRS and CDR2 YFSETQ. The ends were cut back, 4 bases at V and 2 bases at J, with 10 bases in the middle. DNA for the CDR3: TGCGCCAGCAGCAGGAATGACCCCTACGAGCAGTACTTC. Translating gives CASSRNDPYEQYF. Looking up the rest from reference TRBV5-1 and TRBJ2-7 gives the full variable domain: KAGVTQTPRYLIKTRGQQVTLSCSPISGHRSVSWYQQTPGQGLQFLFEYFSETQRNKGNFPGRFSGRQFSNSRSEMNVSTLELGDSALYLCASSRNDPYEQYFGPGTRLTVT.

This chain links TRBV20-1 with TRBJ2-1, with 8 bases lining up with TRBD1. The CDR3 has 16 residues. Germline CDR1 DFQATT, CDR2 SNEGSKA (reference sequence). V lost 3 bases to trimming and J lost 5 bases; unmatched junction nucleotides: 12. The CDR3 here is CSASHTTGGSNNEQFF. The CDR3 DNA is TGCAGTGCTAGCCACACCACAGGGGGGTCTAACAATGAGCAGTTCTTC.

Many counts were recorded for this clonotype. The rearrangement links TRBV7-3 to TRBJ1-5; the D is unclear. Germline CDR1 SGHTA, CDR2 FQGTGA. The CDR3 is made up of 13 amino acids. The V end was cut by 4 bases, the J end by 1 base, with 5 bases between. The CDR3 is CASSSGSNQPQHF. The CDR3, as DNA: TGTGCCAGCAGCTCGGGAAGCAATCAGCCCCAGCATTTT. Using reference TRBV7-3 and TRBJ1-5 for the parts outside the CDR3, the full variable domain is GAGVSQTPSNKVTEKGKYVELRCDPISGHTALYWYRQSLGQGPEFLIYFQGTGAADDSGLPNDRFFAVRPEGSVSTLKIQRTERGDSAVYLCASSSGSNQPQHFGDGTRLSIL.

This clonotype has a count of ten or more. The chain couples TRBV29-1 to TRBJ2-2, with D possibly TRBD1 on 5 matching bases. Germline-derived CDR1 and CDR2 are SQVTM and ANQGSEA. CDR3 length: 15 residues. The V end lost 5 bases, the J end lost 6 bases, and 19 bases lay between the germline ends. Written as DNA, the CDR3 is TGCAGCGTTAGGCAGGGCCAGAGGTCCGCCGGGGAGCTGTTTTTT. This gives the protein CSVRQGQRSAGELFF.

This clonotype was counted only a few times. The chain carries TRBV5-6 and TRBJ1-2; D gene uncertain. Between the trimmed V and J ends, which lost 2 bases and 4 bases, there was a span of 6 bases. Per germline, CDR1 SGHDT and CDR2 YYEEEE. The CDR3 loop spans 12 amino acids. CDR3 in DNA: TGTGCCAGCAGCTTCGTCGGCTATGGCTACACCTTC. It codes for CASSFVGYGYTF.

The chain couples TRBV18 to TRBJ2-1, with 14 positions matching TRBD2. V shed 3 bases and J 3 bases; nucleotides not matched to a gene: 4. This CDR3 comprises 17 residues. Germline V lookup: CDR1 KGHSH, CDR2 LQKENI. The CDR3 DNA is TGTGCCAGCTCACCGACTAGCGGGGGGGCAATCTACAATGAGCAGTTCTTC. This gives the protein CASSPTSGGAIYNEQFF. The whole variable domain, remainder taken from reference TRBV18 and TRBJ2-1, is NAGVMQNPRHLVRRRGQEARLRCSPMKGHSHVYWYRQLPEEGLKFMVYLQKENIIDESGMPKERFSAEFPKEGPSILRIQQVVRGDSAAYFCASSPTSGGAIYNEQFFGPGTRLTVL.

This clonotype was seen at least ten times. This chain joins TRBV6-5 and TRBJ1-2; no clear D gene. The CDR3 totals 13 residues. The germline V gene encodes CDR1 MNHEY and CDR2 SVGAGI. V lost 6 bases and J lost 6, with 14 bases in between. DNA of the CDR3: TGTGCCAGCAGGACCCTCCTTGGCGATGGCTACACCTTC. Its protein product is CASRTLLGDGYTF.

The chain is built from TRBV6-5 and TRBJ2-3; 9 positions match TRBD2. The V gene's germline CDR1 is MNHEY and CDR2 SVGAGI. The CDR3 runs to 13 residues. V was clipped by 0 bases and J by 8 bases; unmatched bases: 0. The CDR3 nucleotides are TGTGCCAGCAGTTACTCTAGCGGGGGTACGCAGTATTTT. Translating it yields CASSYSSGGTQYF.

The chain employs TRBV20-1 and TRBJ2-1, with D uncertain. CDR1 is DFQATT, CDR2 SNEGSKA, per germline (reference sequence). The CDR3 spans 10 residues. CDR3 DNA sequence: TGCAGCGTAGGGTGGAATGAGCAGTTCTTC. Translating it yields CSVGWNEQFF.

The chain combines TRBV10-3 with TRBJ2-5; D possibly corresponds to TRBD1 (6 bases). The CDR3 is made up of 13 amino acids. Germline CDR1 ENHRY, CDR2 SYGVKD. V lost 2 bases, J lost 2 bases, and 6 bases lay in between. The CDR3 reads CAISEGQQETQYF. As DNA, the CDR3 is TGTGCCATCAGTGAGGGACAGCAAGAGACCCAGTACTTC.

The chain carries TRBV11-2 and TRBJ2-4; D gene ambiguous. With 5 bases removed from V and 5 bases from J, the gap between germline ends came to 16 bases. CDR1 is SGHAT, CDR2 FQNNGV, per germline. The CDR3 spans 15 residues. The CDR3 protein is CASSPNRIRENIQYF. In DNA form, the CDR3 reads TGTGCCAGCAGCCCCAATCGGATAAGGGAAAACATTCAGTACTTC.

The V and J genes are TRBV7-2 and TRBJ1-1; TRBD1 might be the D (6 bases). V lost 4 bases and J 2 bases, leaving 11 bases between the germline ends. Germline CDR1 SGHTA, CDR2 FQGNSA. This CDR3 comprises 14 residues. In nucleotides, the CDR3 is TGTGCCAGCAGCTCCTTGGGGGCAAACACTGAAGCTTTCTTT. The encoded protein is CASSSLGANTEAFF.

The chain carries TRBV20-1 and TRBJ2-4, with 7 positions matching TRBD1. V dropped 0 bases and J dropped 6; count of bases not matched to a gene: 8. The V gene's germline CDR1 is DFQATT and CDR2 SNEGSKA (reference sequence). The CDR3 runs 15 residues. The DNA for the CDR3 is TGCAGTGCTAGAGAAGGAAGGGGGCGATCAAACATTCAGTACTTC. Amino acid sequence: CSAREGRGRSNIQYF.